This TCR beta chain was sequenced during a study of blood T cell repertoires in COVID-19. The data were produced by immunoSEQ multiplex PCR, yet TCRdb's version contains in-frame clones alone and is incomplete. The table includes fewer than 150,000 clones, under 85% detected once. A few counts support this clone. The germline V gene encodes CDR1 SGHTA and CDR2 FQGTGA. The CDR3 runs to 14 residues. Trimming shortened V by 5 bases and J by 3 bases, and 13 bases separated the two germline ends. The V and J genes are TRBV7-3 and TRBJ1-1; D perhaps matches TRBD1 (5 bases). The sequence derives from a human donor in a cohort sampled during active COVID-19. The specimen was peripheral blood. As DNA, the CDR3 is TGTGCCAGCAGCCGGGGGAAGGGAGACACTGAAGCTTTCTTT. It encodes CASSRGKGDTEAFF.